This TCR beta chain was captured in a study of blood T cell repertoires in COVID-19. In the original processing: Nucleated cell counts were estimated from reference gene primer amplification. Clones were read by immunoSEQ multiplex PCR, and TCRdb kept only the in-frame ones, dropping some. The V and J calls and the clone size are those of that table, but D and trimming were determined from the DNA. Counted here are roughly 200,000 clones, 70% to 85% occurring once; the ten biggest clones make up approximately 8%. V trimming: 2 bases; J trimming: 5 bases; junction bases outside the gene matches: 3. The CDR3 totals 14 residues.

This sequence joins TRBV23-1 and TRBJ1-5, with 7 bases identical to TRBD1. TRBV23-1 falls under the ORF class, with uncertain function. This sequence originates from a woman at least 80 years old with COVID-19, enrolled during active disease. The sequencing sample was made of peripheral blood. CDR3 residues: CASSQRDRDQPQHF. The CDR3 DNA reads TGCGCCAGCAGTCAACGAGACAGGGATCAGCCCCAGCATTTT.